Many counts were recorded for the clone carrying this T cell receptor (beta chain). TCRdb re-derived calls from the reads in MiXCR, one entry per CDR3 protein. In the table there are about 320,000 distinct CDR3 sequences, more than 8% of which are singletons. Trimming took off 7 bases at V and 0 bases at J, with 14 bases between the two ends. The CDR3 loop spans 15 amino acids. Germline-derived CDR1 and CDR2 are MNHEY and SVGAGI. This sample is drawn from a study of T cell repertoires in cytomegalovirus infection. This sequence originates from a human donor in good health (CMV status not recorded). Some clones in this sample may be carry-over from other donors' samples. Sequencing was carried out using PBMCs. This chain connects TRBV6-5 to TRBJ2-3; the D gene is possibly TRBD1 (7 bases). The CDR3 spells CASTSGGMSTDTQYF. The CDR3 DNA follows: TGTGCCAGCACCTCAGGGGGGATGAGCACAGATACGCAGTATTTT.